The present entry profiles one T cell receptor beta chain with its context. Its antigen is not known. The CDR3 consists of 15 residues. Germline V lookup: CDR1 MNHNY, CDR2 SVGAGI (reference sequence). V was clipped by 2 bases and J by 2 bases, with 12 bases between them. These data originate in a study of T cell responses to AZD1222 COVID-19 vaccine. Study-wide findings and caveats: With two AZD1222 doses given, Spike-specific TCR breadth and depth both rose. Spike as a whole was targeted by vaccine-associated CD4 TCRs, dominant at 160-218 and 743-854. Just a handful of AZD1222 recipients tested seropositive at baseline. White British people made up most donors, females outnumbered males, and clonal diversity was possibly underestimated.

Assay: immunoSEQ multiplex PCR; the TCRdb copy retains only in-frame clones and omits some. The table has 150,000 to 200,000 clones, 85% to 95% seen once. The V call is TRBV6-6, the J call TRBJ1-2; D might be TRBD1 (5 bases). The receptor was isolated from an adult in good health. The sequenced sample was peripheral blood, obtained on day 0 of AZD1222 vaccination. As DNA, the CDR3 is TGTGCCAGCAGTTACGGTCAGGGCATAAACTATGGCTACACCTTC. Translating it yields CASSYGQGINYGYTF.